Here is one TCR beta chain with its context. Methods used by the authors: Estimated nucleated cell counts came from reference gene primer amplification. Data came from immunoSEQ multiplex PCR; TCRdb stores just in-frame clones and leaves some out. V and J calls and clone size follow that table, whereas D and trimming were derived from the DNA. The table has around 200,000 clones, 89% seen once. The V gene's germline CDR1 is SEHNR and CDR2 FQNEAQ (reference sequence). The CDR3 runs to 13 residues. Trimming took 7 bases from V and 7 from J; bases not matched to a gene: 7. This record belongs to a study of blood T cell repertoires in COVID-19. Study-level background: COVID-19 samples collected from the United States, Italy and Spain covered acute and convalescent phases. PBMCs, B-cell-depleted T cells, or T cells provided the cDNA or gDNA that made up the material.

The clonotype originates from a man between 35 and 55 years old with acute or convalescent COVID-19. V is TRBV7-9 and J is TRBJ1-2, with TRBD1 matching 9 bases. The specimen sequenced was peripheral blood. The CDR3 here is CASTLTGGGGYTF. The CDR3, as DNA: TGTGCCAGCACCTTGACAGGGGGAGGTGGCTACACCTTC. The full variable domain, rest sourced from reference TRBV7-9 and TRBJ1-2, is DTGVSQNPRHKITKRGQNVTFRCDPISEHNRLYWYRQTLGQGPEFLTYFQNEAQLEKSRLLSDRFSAERPKGSFSTLEIQRTEQGDSAMYLCASTLTGGGGYTFGSGTRLTVV.